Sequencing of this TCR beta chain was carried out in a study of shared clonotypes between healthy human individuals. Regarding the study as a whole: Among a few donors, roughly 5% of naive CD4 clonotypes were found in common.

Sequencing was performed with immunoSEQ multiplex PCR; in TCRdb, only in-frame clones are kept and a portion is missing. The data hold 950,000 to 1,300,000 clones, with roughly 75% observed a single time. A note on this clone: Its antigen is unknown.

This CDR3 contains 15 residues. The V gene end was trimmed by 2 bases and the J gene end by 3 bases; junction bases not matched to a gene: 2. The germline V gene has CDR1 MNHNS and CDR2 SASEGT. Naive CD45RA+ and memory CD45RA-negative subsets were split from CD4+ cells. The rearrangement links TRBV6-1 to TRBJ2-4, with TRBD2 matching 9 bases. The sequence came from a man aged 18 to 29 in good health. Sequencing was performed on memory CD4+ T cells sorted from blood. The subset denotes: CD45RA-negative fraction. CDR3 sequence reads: CASSELAGNKNIQYF. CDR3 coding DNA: TGTGCCAGCAGTGAACTAGCGGGAAACAAAAACATTCAGTACTTC.